The sequence of this TCR beta chain was determined in a study of monozygotic twins with cystic fibrosis. Study overall: With roughly 16 PCR cycles, barcoded libraries came from roughly 3 micrograms of fragmented DNA.

Repertoires were generated with immunoSEQ multiplex PCR, while TCRdb's copy carries only in-frame clones and drops some. Among 8,000 to 10,000 clones listed, 98% to 99% were seen once. As concerns this clone: What it binds is unknown.

The J segment lost 6 bases and the V segment lost 3 bases, leaving 5 bases of the junction unmatched. The CDR3 length is 14 residues. The germline gives CDR1 KGHSH, CDR2 LQKENI. Study-level findings and limits: Unrelated CF individuals shared fewer identical clonotypes than monozygotic CF twins. Low clonality (median around 0.0096) suggested a mostly naive repertoire.

The sequenced material came from blood. The V call is TRBV18, the J call TRBJ1-2; 9 bases are a match to TRBD1. The sequence was collected from a girl aged 2-10 years with cystic fibrosis. CDR3 region: CASSPGQGSHGYTF. Here the CDR3 DNA reads TGTGCCAGCTCACCGGGACAGGGTTCCCATGGCTACACCTTC.